Below are 21 T cell receptor beta chains sequenced from a single sample in a study of identical twins. TCRdb re-called the 5' RACE reads with MiXCR, one entry per CDR3 protein. This table holds approximately 190,000 distinct CDR3 sequences, around 15% found once. Another study also made use of these data, one on T cells expressing NK-cell markers.

The source material was CD8+ T cells sorted from blood. Receptor source: a woman aged 18-29 years in good health.

The chain couples TRBV2 to TRBJ1-5; 7 bases are shared with TRBD1. The germline CDR1 and CDR2 sequences are SNHLY and FYNNEI. The CDR3 spans 13 residues. V gave up 3 bases and J gave up 7 bases; unmatched junction bases: 3. The CDR3 DNA is TGTGCCAGCAGTGAGACAGGGCGACAGCCCCAGCATTTT. Protein product: CASSETGRQPQHF.

This clonotype came up a few times. The chain couples TRBV7-9 to TRBJ1-4; D is ambiguous. This CDR3 comprises 14 residues. The germline gives CDR1 SEHNR, CDR2 FQNEAQ (reference sequence). V shed 3 bases and J shed 5 bases, with 10 bases lying between them. The CDR3 DNA follows: TGTGCCAGCAGCTTGACGGACCTAAATGAAAAACTGTTTTTT. This gives the protein CASSLTDLNEKLFF.

V and J are TRBV7-9 and TRBJ2-5, with 7 bases identical to TRBD2. Germline loops: CDR1 SEHNR, CDR2 FQNEAQ (reference sequence). The J segment lost 3 bases and the V segment lost 5 bases, leaving 9 bases of the junction unmatched. CDR3 size: 15 residues. CDR3 amino acids: CASSPPGTSEETQYF. The CDR3 coding sequence is TGTGCCAGCAGCCCTCCGGGCACTAGCGAAGAGACCCAGTACTTC.

This sequence joins TRBV6-1 and TRBJ1-2; D is perhaps TRBD1 (6 bases). V dropped 10 bases and J dropped 1 base, with 13 bases sitting between them. Germline V CDR1 and CDR2: MNHNS, SASEGT. CDR3 length: 13 amino acids. The CDR3 spells CATPKGDNYGYTF. The CDR3 DNA reads as TGTGCCACCCCGAAGGGGGATAACTATGGCTACACCTTC.

The chain couples TRBV12-3 or TRBV12-4 to TRBJ2-5, with no clear D. This CDR3 has 14 amino acids. V was pared by 5 bases and J by 2 bases, with 12 bases between. CDR3 loop: CASSPLPQQETQYF. The CDR3 DNA sequence: TGTGCCAGCAGTCCCCTTCCCCAACAAGAGACCCAGTACTTC.

This clonotype appeared many times. This chain links TRBV25-1 with TRBJ2-2, with D uncertain. This CDR3 contains 16 residues. Trimming took off 1 base at V and 1 base at J, with 10 bases between the two ends. Germline V gene sequence: CDR1 MGHDK, CDR2 SYGVNS. DNA for the CDR3: TGTGCCAGCAGTGAATTTTATGTTGAGAACACCGGGGAGCTGTTTTTT. Amino acids: CASSEFYVENTGELFF.

The V and J genes are TRBV29-1 and TRBJ2-1; 8 nucleotides line up with TRBD1. From germline, CDR1 is SQVTM and CDR2 ANQGSEA. The V gene end was trimmed by 8 bases and the J gene end by 6 bases; junction bases not matched to a gene: 6. The CDR3 is made up of 12 amino acids. Here the CDR3 DNA reads TGCAGCTTCGGACAGGGAAGCAATGAGCAGTTCTTC. Translated: CSFGQGSNEQFF.

V gene TRBV6-2 or TRBV6-3 combines with J gene TRBJ2-1; possibly TRBD2 for D (5 bases). V was clipped by 0 bases and J by 6 bases, with 18 bases between them. The CDR3 totals 17 residues. The germline V gene encodes CDR1 MNHEY and CDR2 SVGEGT. The CDR3 here is CASSYSSLGRSGNEQFF. In nucleotides, the CDR3 is TGTGCCAGCAGTTACTCTTCCTTAGGGAGATCAGGCAATGAGCAGTTCTTC.

This clonotype was counted a single time. V gene TRBV5-6 combines with J gene TRBJ2-7; 8 nucleotides match TRBD2. V was clipped by 4 bases and J by 1 base; unmatched bases: 10. Germline V gene data show CDR1 as SGHDT and CDR2 as YYEEEE. The CDR3 totals 16 residues. CDR3 coding DNA: TGTGCCAGCAGCGGGGGGGCTAGCGGGCCTTCCTACGAGCAGTACTTC. Translation gives CASSGGASGPSYEQYF.

This clonotype was seen a handful of times. J is TRBJ2-5 and V is TRBV4-1, with TRBD1 as a possible D gene (6 bases). The V gene's germline CDR1 is MGHRA and CDR2 YSYEKL. The CDR3 extends over 16 amino acids. Trimming removed 1 base from V and 5 bases from J, with 17 bases in between. The CDR3 here is CASSQGDKGVMETQYF. In nucleotides, the CDR3 is TGCGCCAGCAGCCAAGGGGATAAGGGGGTGATGGAGACCCAGTACTTC.

This clonotype was seen a few times. The V gene is TRBV10-2, the J gene TRBJ1-1, with D possibly being TRBD1 (6 bases). Per the germline V gene, CDR1 is WSHSY and CDR2 is SAAADI. This CDR3 region has 12 residues. V lost 8 bases to trimming and J lost 7 bases, with 14 bases between them. Written as DNA, the CDR3 is TGCGCCAGCTGGGGACAAGCGGGTGAAGCTTTCTTT. Its protein is CASWGQAGEAFF.

The table lists this clonotype with a few counts. The genes are TRBV7-3 and TRBJ2-1, with 12 bases fitting TRBD2. The CDR3 sequence is 14 residues long. Per the germline V gene, CDR1 is SGHTA and CDR2 is FQGTGA. Trimming took 4 bases from V and 9 from J; bases not matched to a gene: 4. CDR3 DNA sequence: TGTGCCAGCAGCTCTAGCGGGGGGGCCGCTGAGCAGTTCTTC. It is translated as CASSSSGGAAEQFF.

This clonotype was counted only a few times. The CDR3: CSVEYRQGGIQYF. CDR3 DNA: TGCAGCGTTGAATATCGACAGGGGGGAATTCAGTACTTC. This chain connects TRBV29-1 to TRBJ2-4; 9 bases fit TRBD1. This CDR3 has 13 residues. J lost 10 bases, V lost 2 bases, and 6 bases had no gene match. Per the germline V gene, CDR1 is SQVTM and CDR2 is ANQGSEA.

The V and J genes are TRBV20-1 and TRBJ1-1, with D unclear. Trimming took 3 bases from V and 11 from J, leaving 16 bases between them. CDR3 length equals 12 residues. CDR1 is DFQATT and CDR2 is SNEGSKA in the germline V gene (reference sequence). This CDR3 is CSASPRPRYAFF. CDR3 nucleotide sequence: TGCAGTGCTAGTCCCCGTCCCAGGTATGCTTTCTTT.

This rearrangement joins TRBV6-1 to TRBJ2-3; 7 nucleotides match TRBD1. CDR1 and CDR2 from the germline V gene are MNHNS and SASEGT. V trimming: 6 bases; J trimming: 5 bases; junction bases outside the gene matches: 8. This CDR3 is built from 14 residues. The CDR3 bases are TGTGCCAGCAGCCGGGACAGCAGAGGAGATACGCAGTATTTT. This translates into CASSRDSRGDTQYF.

Only a few counts were recorded for this clonotype. This rearrangement joins TRBV6-1 to TRBJ2-1; unclear D gene. Germline V gives CDR1 MNHNS, CDR2 SASEGT. V gave up 10 bases and J gave up 10 bases, with 5 bases separating them. The CDR3 totals 8 residues. CDR3 sequence reads: CAIREQFF. DNA for the CDR3: TGTGCCATCCGAGAGCAGTTCTTC.

The chain recombines TRBV13 with TRBJ2-1; D unresolved. CDR3 size: 13 residues. Germline V lookup: CDR1 PRHDT, CDR2 FYEKMQ (reference sequence). V was clipped by 8 bases and J by 4 bases, with 12 bases between them. CDR3 nucleotides: TGTGCCAGCCACCACGTGGGGTACAATGAGCAGTTCTTC. Its protein product is CASHHVGYNEQFF. The full variable domain, rest sourced from reference TRBV13 and TRBJ2-1, is AAGVIQSPRHLIKEKRETATLKCYPIPRHDTVYWYQQGPGQDPQFLISFYEKMQSDKGSIPDRFSAQQFSDYHSELNMSSLELGDSALYFCASHHVGYNEQFFGPGTRLTVL.

The sample holds many counts of this clonotype. The chain uses TRBV5-1 and TRBJ2-2; D is unresolved. Trimming shortened V by 7 bases and J by 3 bases, and 13 bases separated the two germline ends. The germline CDR1 and CDR2 sequences are SGHRS and YFSETQ. This CDR3 contains 14 residues. The CDR3 nucleotides read TGCGCCAGCTGGGCAGCATTACACACCGGGGAGCTGTTTTTT. Protein sequence: CASWAALHTGELFF.

There are a few counts of this clonotype. This chain uses TRBV6-1 with TRBJ1-1; a possible D gene is TRBD1 (6 bases). V shed 7 bases and J shed 4 bases, with 16 bases lying between them. The CDR3 totals 14 residues. In germline, CDR1 is MNHNS, CDR2 SASEGT. CDR3 bases: TGTGCCAGCATTCCATCAGGGGTGAGCACTGAAGCTTTCTTT. The encoded protein is CASIPSGVSTEAFF.

This clonotype was seen a few times. The genes are TRBV19 and TRBJ2-3; 7 positions agree with TRBD2. V was pared by 3 bases and J by 6 bases, with 9 bases of the junction left unmatched. The CDR3 runs to 15 residues. Germline loops: CDR1 LNHDA, CDR2 SQIVND (reference sequence). The CDR3 DNA reads TGTGCCAGTAGTATTCAAACTAGCGTCGCCGATACGCAGTATTTT. Protein: CASSIQTSVADTQYF.

This clonotype came up a few times. This rearrangement joins TRBV7-9 to TRBJ2-1; D gene uncertain. The CDR3 extends over 10 amino acids. Germline lookup yields CDR1 SEHNR and CDR2 FQNEAQ (reference sequence). The ends were cut back, 10 bases at V and 8 bases at J, with 9 bases in the middle. For the CDR3, the DNA is TGTGCCACTAAGTCGGATGAGCAGTTCTTC. It is translated as CATKSDEQFF.